The rows below give T cell receptor beta chains drawn from one sample of a study of cytomegalovirus exposure and HLA in healthy donors. Sequencing used immunoSEQ multiplex PCR; TCRdb keeps in-frame clones, though not all of them. This table has around 93,000 clones, 82% appearing once. The material sequenced was PBMCs. These receptors came from a man aged 50 to 59 in good health and CMV-seronegative. Both conserved end residues are part of each CDR3. The order of the fields is clone size, D gene, V gene, J gene, CDR3 protein, CDR3 DNA. The D gene is left open where the match is weak. Clone size appears in some rows only: once, few, many, or a class for an expanded clone.

size: many; D: NA; V: TRBV4-2; J: TRBJ1-1; CDR3: CASSPAGSGYTEAFF; DNA: TGTGCCAGCAGCCCAGCGGGATCCGGGTACACTGAAGCTTTCTTT
size: NA; D: NA; V: TRBV5-8; J: TRBJ1-1; CDR3: CASRGTGITEAFF; DNA: TGTGCCAGCAGAGGAACAGGGATCACTGAAGCTTTCTTT
size: few; D: TRBD1; V: TRBV18; J: TRBJ2-3; CDR3: CASSPRPPGQSTDTQYF; DNA: TGTGCCAGCTCACCAAGACCACCGGGACAGAGCACAGATACGCAGTATTTT
size: NA; D: NA; V: TRBV7-2; J: TRBJ2-6; CDR3: CASSSSGAGANVLTF; DNA: TGTGCCAGCAGCTCCTCAGGGGCAGGGGCCAACGTCCTGACTTTC
size: NA; D: TRBD1; V: TRBV4-2; J: TRBJ2-7; CDR3: CASSQRTGEDEQYF; DNA: TGTGCCAGCAGCCAACGGACAGGGGAGGACGAGCAGTACTTC
size: NA; D: NA; V: TRBV10-1; J: TRBJ2-3; CDR3: CASSDNRGTDTQYF; DNA: TGCGCCAGCAGTGATAATCGGGGCACAGATACGCAGTATTTT
size: NA; D: TRBD1; V: TRBV6-1; J: TRBJ1-5; CDR3: CASSVGTGVISNQPQHF; DNA: TGTGCCAGCAGTGTGGGGACAGGGGTTATTAGCAATCAGCCCCAGCATTTT
size: NA; D: TRBD1; V: TRBV18; J: TRBJ2-1; CDR3: CASSPGQEAQRPYNEQFF; DNA: TGTGCCAGCTCACCAGGACAGGAGGCTCAAAGACCCTACAATGAGCAGTTCTTC
size: NA; D: TRBD2; V: TRBV28; J: TRBJ2-7; CDR3: CASRPTSGAYEQYF; DNA: TGTGCCAGCAGGCCAACTAGCGGAGCCTACGAGCAGTACTTC
size: many; D: TRBD1; V: TRBV4-1; J: TRBJ2-7; CDR3: CASSQVWTGVYEQYF; DNA: TGCGCCAGCAGCCAAGTCTGGACAGGGGTATACGAGCAGTACTTC
size: NA; D: TRBD1; V: TRBV18; J: TRBJ2-1; CDR3: CASSIQGANNEQFF; DNA: TGTGCCAGCTCAATCCAGGGGGCCAACAATGAGCAGTTCTTC
size: NA; D: NA; V: TRBV4-3; J: TRBJ1-1; CDR3: CASSQEWQGNTEAFF; DNA: TGCGCCAGCAGCCAAGAGTGGCAGGGGAACACTGAAGCTTTCTTT
size: NA; D: TRBD2; V: TRBV28; J: TRBJ2-3; CDR3: CASSKGGGRARNTQYF; DNA: TGTGCCAGCAGCAAGGGGGGCGGGAGGGCTAGAAATACGCAGTATTTT
size: few; D: NA; V: TRBV10-1; J: TRBJ2-3; CDR3: CASSDRYLGDTQYF; DNA: TGCGCCAGCAGTGACAGGTATCTCGGAGATACGCAGTATTTT
size: NA; D: TRBD2; V: TRBV14; J: TRBJ2-7; CDR3: CASSKTGTSGSSYEQYF; DNA: TGTGCCAGCAGTAAGACCGGGACTAGCGGGTCCTCCTACGAGCAGTACTTC
size: NA; D: TRBD2; V: TRBV28; J: TRBJ2-1; CDR3: CASSSQPGLAPSQFF; DNA: TGTGCCAGCAGTTCTCAACCGGGACTAGCCCCCAGTCAGTTCTTC
size: NA; D: NA; V: TRBV5-1; J: TRBJ2-3; CDR3: CASSSGGYSTDTQYF; DNA: TGCGCCAGCAGCTCAGGAGGTTATAGCACAGATACGCAGTATTTT
size: NA; D: NA; V: TRBV6-5; J: TRBJ2-3; CDR3: CASRGGNF; DNA: TGTGCCAGCAGGGGGGGAAATTTT
size: NA; D: TRBD1; V: TRBV5-4; J: TRBJ2-7; CDR3: CASSRGQGVDEQYF; DNA: TGTGCCAGCAGCAGAGGACAGGGGGTCGACGAGCAGTACTTC
size: once; D: TRBD2; V: TRBV29-1; J: TRBJ2-2; CDR3: CSVENPGGPYPGELFF; DNA: TGCAGCGTTGAAAACCCGGGAGGGCCATATCCCGGGGAGCTGTTTTTT
size: NA; D: TRBD1; V: TRBV10-3; J: TRBJ1-6; CDR3: CAISRQGNSPLHF; DNA: TGTGCCATCAGTCGACAGGGTAATTCACCCCTCCACTTT
size: NA; D: NA; V: TRBV7-2; J: TRBJ1-3; CDR3: CASSLSVGAGNTIYF; DNA: TGTGCCAGCAGCTTAAGTGTAGGGGCTGGAAACACCATATATTTT
size: NA; D: TRBD2; V: TRBV18; J: TRBJ2-1; CDR3: CASSPLAGGYNEQFF; DNA: TGTGCCAGCTCACCACTAGCGGGAGGGTACAATGAGCAGTTCTTC
size: once; D: TRBD2; V: TRBV29-1; J: TRBJ2-3; CDR3: CSVGWASGRTDTQYF; DNA: TGCAGCGTGGGGTGGGCTAGCGGAAGAACAGATACGCAGTATTTT
size: NA; D: NA; V: TRBV6-6; J: TRBJ1-2; CDR3: CASSPAGYGYTF; DNA: TGTGCCAGCAGTCCCGCCGGCTATGGCTACACCTTC